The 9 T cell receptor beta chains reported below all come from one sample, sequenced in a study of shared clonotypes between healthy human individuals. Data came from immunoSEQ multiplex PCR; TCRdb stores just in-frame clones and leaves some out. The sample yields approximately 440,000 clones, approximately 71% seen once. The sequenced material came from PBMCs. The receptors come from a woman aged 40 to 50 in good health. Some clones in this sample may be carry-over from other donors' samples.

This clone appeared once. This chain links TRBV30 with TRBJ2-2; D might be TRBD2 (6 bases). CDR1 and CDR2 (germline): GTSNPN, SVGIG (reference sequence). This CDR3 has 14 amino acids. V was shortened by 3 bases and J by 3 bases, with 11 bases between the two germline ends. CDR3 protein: CAWSGSYDTGELFF. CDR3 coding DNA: TGTGCCTGGAGCGGGAGTTACGACACCGGGGAGCTGTTTTTT.

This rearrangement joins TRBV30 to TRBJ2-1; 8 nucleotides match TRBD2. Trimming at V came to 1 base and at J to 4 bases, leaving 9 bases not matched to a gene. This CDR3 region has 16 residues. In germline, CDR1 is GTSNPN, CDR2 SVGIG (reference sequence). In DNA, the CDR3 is TGTGCCTGGAGTGCCCTGGGACTAGGGAGATACAATGAGCAGTTCTTC. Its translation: CAWSALGLGRYNEQFF. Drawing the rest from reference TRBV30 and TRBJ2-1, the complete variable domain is SQTIHQWPATLVQPVGSPLSLECTVEGTSNPNLYWYRQAAGRGLQLLFYSVGIGQISSEVPQNLSASRPQDRQFILSSKKLLLSDSGFYLCAWSALGLGRYNEQFFGPGTRLTVL.

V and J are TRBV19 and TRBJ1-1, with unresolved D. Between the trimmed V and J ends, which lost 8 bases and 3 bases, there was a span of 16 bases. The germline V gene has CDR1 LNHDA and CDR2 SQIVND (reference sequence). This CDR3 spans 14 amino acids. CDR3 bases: TGTGCCAGTTCCCAACTTAAAATGGACACTGAAGCTTTCTTT. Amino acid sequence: CASSQLKMDTEAFF.

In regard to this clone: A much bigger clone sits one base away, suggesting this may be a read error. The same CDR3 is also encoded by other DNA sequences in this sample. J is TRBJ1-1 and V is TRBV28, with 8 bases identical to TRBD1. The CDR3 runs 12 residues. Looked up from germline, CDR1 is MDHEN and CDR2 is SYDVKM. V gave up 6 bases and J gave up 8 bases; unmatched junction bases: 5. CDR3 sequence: CASSLGQGEAFF. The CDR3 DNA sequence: TGTGCCAGCAGCTTAGGACAGGGCGAAGCTTTCTTT.

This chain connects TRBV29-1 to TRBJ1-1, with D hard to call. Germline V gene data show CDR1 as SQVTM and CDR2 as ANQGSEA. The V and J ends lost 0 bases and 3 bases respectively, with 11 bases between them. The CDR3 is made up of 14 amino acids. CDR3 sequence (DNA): TGCAGCGTTGAAGACTTATCCGTCGACACTGAAGCTTTCTTT. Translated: CSVEDLSVDTEAFF.

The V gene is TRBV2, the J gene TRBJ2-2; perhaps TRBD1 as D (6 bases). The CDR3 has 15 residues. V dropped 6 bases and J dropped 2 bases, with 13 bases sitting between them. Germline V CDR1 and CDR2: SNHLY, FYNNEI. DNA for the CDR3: TGTGCCAGCAGCCGGGACACCTCAAACACCGGGGAGCTGTTTTTT. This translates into CASSRDTSNTGELFF.

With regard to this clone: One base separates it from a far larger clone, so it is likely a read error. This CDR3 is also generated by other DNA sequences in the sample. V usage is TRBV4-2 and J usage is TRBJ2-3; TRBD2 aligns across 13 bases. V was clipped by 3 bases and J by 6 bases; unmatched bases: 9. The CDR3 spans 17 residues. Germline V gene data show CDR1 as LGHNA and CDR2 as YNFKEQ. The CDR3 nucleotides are TGTGCCAGCAGCCAGCTAACTAGCGGGAGGGCCACGGATACGCAGTATTTT. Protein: CASSQLTSGRATDTQYF.

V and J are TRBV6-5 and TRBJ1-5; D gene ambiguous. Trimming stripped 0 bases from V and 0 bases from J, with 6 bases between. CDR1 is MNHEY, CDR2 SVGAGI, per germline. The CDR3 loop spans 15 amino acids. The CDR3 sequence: CASSYSSDSNQPQHF. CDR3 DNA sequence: TGTGCCAGCAGTTACTCGTCTGATAGCAATCAGCCCCAGCATTTT.

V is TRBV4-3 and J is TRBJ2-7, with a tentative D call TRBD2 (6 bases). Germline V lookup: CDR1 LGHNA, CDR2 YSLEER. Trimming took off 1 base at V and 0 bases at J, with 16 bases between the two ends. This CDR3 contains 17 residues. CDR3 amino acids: CASSQVWREPGSYEQYF. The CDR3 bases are TGCGCCAGCAGCCAAGTATGGCGGGAACCAGGCTCCTACGAGCAGTACTTC.